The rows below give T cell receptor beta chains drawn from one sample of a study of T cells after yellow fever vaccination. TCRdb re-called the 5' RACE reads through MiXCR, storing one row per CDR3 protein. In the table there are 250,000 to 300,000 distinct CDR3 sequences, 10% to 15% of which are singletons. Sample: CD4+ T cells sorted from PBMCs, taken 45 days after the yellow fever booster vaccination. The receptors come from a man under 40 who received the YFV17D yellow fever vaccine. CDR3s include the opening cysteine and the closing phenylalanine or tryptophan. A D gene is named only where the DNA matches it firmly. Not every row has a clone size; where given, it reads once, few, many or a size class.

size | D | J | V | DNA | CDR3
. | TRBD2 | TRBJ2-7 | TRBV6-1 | TGTGCCAGTAAGATACTAGCGGGAGGCAGTTACGAGCAGTACTTC | CASKILAGGSYEQYF
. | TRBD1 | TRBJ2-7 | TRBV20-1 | TGCAGCTCCGGGACAGGGATCGGCGAGCAGTACTTC | CSSGTGIGEQYF
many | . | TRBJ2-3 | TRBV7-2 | TGTGCCAGCAGGATCACAGATACGCAGTATTTT | CASRITDTQYF
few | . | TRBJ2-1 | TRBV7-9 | TGTGCCAGCAGCTTACCCAGCGGTCCGACTTGGGAGCAGTTCTTC | CASSLPSGPTWEQFF
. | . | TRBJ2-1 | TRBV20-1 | TGCAGTGCTTATGACCCCACAGGGAGCTCCTACAATGAGCAGTTCTTC | CSAYDPTGSSYNEQFF
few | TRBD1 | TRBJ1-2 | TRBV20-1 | TGCAGTGCTATTACAGGGGGCGCAGGCTACACCTTC | CSAITGGAGYTF
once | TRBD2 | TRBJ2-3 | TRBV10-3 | TGTGCCATCAGCAGGACTAGCGGGATGGGCACAGATACGCAGTATTTT | CAISRTSGMGTDTQYF
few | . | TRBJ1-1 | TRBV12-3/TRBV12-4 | TGTGCCAGCAGTTTCCGCGGCGTCATGAACACTGAAGCTTTCTTT | CASSFRGVMNTEAFF
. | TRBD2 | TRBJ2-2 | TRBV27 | TGTGCCAGCAGTTTAGGAGGGGGACTAGCTTACACCGGGGAGCTGTTTTTT | CASSLGGGLAYTGELFF
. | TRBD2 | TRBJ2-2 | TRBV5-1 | TGCGCCAGCAGCTCCCCGGGACTAGCGTCTTCGAACACCGGGGAGCTGTTTTTT | CASSSPGLASSNTGELFF
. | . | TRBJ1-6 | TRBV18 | TGTGCCAGCTCACCACCCGGGACGGTTAATTCACCCCTCCACTTT | CASSPPGTVNSPLHF
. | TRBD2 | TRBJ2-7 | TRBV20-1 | TGCAGTGCTTTAGCGGGAGCACCATACGAGCAGTACTTC | CSALAGAPYEQYF
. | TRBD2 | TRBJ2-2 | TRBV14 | TGTGCCAGCAGCCAAGAAAGGTCTAGCGGGTTTTACACCGGGGAGCTGTTTTTT | CASSQERSSGFYTGELFF
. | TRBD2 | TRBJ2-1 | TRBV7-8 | TGTGCCAGCAGCTCCTCTATGCGTCTAGCGGGAGCCCACTACAATGAGCAGTTCTTC | CASSSSMRLAGAHYNEQFF
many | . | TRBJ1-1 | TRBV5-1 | TGCGCCAGCAGCTTGGAACGACTGAAGAACACTGAAGCTTTCTTT | CASSLERLKNTEAFF
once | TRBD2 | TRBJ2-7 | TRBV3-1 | TGTGCCAGCAGCCAATCGGGACTAGCGGGAGCCTCTGGGAACGAGCAGTACTTC | CASSQSGLAGASGNEQYF
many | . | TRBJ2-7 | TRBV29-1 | TGCAGCGTCGGACAGAGCTCCTACGAGCAGTACTTC | CSVGQSSYEQYF
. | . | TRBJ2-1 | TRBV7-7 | TGTGCTAGCAGCTTACGGACTGGCCCCAATGAGCAGTTCTTC | CASSLRTGPNEQFF
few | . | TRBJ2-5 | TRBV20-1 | TGCAGTGCTAGCGAAGTTTCCCACGGCCAAGAGACCCAGTACTTC | CSASEVSHGQETQYF